In its sample, the clone carrying this T cell receptor beta chain was seen a few times. The antigen is undetermined. This sample is part of a study of human T cells and chemical hapten exposure. Study observations and caveats: Following DPC sensitization, TCRs present above 1 in 1000 frequency showed no change. The presence of alopecia in the donors means their immune response may differ from healthy people's.

Trimming removed 7 bases at V and 0 bases at J, with 13 bases between. The CDR3 has 13 amino acids. Germline V lookup: CDR1 SQVTM, CDR2 ANQGSEA. Time point given: patch test 3, about 24 weeks after DPC sensitization. The sample's treatment: therapeutic diphenylcyclopropenone sensitization with weekly scalp DPC. In TCRdb, the RACE reads were re-called with MiXCR into one record per CDR3 protein. The data show some 170,000 distinct CDR3 sequences, with about 30% seen just once and roughly 2.2% held by the top ten. The clonotype originates from a woman between 18 and 29 years old with alopecia areata. Some clones in this sample may be carry-over from other donors' samples. The source material was whole blood, sampled in connection with sensitization to the hapten diphenylcyclopropenone (DPC). The genes are TRBV29-1 and TRBJ2-7, with a possible D match to TRBD2 (6 bases). The CDR3 spells CSDAPGSSYEQYF. CDR3 DNA sequence: TGCAGCGATGCACCCGGGAGCTCCTACGAGCAGTACTTC.